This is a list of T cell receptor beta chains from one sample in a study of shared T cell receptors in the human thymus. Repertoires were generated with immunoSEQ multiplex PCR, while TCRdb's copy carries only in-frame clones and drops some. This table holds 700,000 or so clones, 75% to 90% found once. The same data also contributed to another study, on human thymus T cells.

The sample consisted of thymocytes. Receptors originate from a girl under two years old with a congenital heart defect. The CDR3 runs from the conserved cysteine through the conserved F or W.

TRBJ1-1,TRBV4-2,CASSQDPGLFVNTEAFF
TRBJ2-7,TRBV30,CAWGTGTDYEQYF
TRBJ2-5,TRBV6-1,CASRDGTLLWETQYF
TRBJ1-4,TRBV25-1,CASSEVDWKTVTNEKLFF
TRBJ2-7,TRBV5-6,CASSARRGYYEQYF
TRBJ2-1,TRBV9,CASSAGGHSDLGNEQFF
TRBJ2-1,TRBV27,CASSSSGGFEDEQFF
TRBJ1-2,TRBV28,CASNKMRQWAIVNYGYTF
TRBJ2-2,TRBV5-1,CASSLSPKRGNTGELFF
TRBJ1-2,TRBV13,CASSLAPKGQRKANYGYTF
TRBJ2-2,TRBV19,CASRGLAGGITGELFF
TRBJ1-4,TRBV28,CASSWISRGTTNEKLFF
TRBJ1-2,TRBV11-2,CASSCMTDRTNYGYTF
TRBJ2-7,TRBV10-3,CAISPTTSYYEQYF
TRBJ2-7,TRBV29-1,CSVSTGSYEQYF
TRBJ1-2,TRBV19,CASSIARDRDDYGYTF
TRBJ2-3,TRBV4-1,CASSQDGTGGAWDTQYF
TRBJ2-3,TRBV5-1,CAQTARGGATDTQYF
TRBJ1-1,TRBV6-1,CASSDATLDTEAFF
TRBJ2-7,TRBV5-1,CASSSVHEQYF
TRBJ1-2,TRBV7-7,CASSPYGIDSLYGYTF
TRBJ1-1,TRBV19,CASSIRRHTGTEAFF
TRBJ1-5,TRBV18,CASSWAGSNQPQHF
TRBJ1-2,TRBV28,CASSLRWAGGTDYGYTF
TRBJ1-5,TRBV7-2,CASSAFSQAHSNQPQHF
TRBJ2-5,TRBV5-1,CASSFRHSGDTQETQYF
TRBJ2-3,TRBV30,CAWRGQQGSTDTQYF
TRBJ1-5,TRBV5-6,CASSLSRVRNQPQHF
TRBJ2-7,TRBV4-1,CASSRDSSYEQYF
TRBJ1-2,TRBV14,CASSQVRQPPYGYTF
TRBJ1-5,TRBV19,CASHRDRGPKPQHF
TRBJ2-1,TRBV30,CAWSWDSKPYNEQFF
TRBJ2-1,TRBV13,CASSLSGDLDEQFF
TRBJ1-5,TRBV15,CATSREISNQPQHF
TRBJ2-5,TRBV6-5,CASSRQGAETQYF
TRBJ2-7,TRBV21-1,CASVEGSYEQYF
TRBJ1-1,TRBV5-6,CASSWGLNTEAFF
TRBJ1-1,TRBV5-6,CASSSPGGDRAITEAFF
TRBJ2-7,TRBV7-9,CASSLRLEASYEQYF
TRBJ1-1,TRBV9,CASSVGPPGGTEAFF
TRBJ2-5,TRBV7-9,CASSLRYQETQYF
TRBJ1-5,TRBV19,CASSDPQENQPQHF
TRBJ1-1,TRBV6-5,CASSYSKGHTNTEAFF
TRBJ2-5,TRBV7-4,CASSKMDRPYF
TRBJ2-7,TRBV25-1,CASSGGGRQEPYEQYF
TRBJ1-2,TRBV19,CASSIDLYGQVLRSKGYTF
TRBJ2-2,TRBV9,CASSVFVGSPHEPNTGELFF
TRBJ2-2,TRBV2,CATRGIQTNTGELFF
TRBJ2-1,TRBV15,CATSRDPPAGGAGNEQFF
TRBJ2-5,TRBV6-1,CASSETGGAEPETQYF
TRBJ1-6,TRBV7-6,CASSFNGQLNSPLHF
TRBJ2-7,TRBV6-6,CASSYLAGVYEQYF
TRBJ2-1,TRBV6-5,CASSYDGGAYNEQFF